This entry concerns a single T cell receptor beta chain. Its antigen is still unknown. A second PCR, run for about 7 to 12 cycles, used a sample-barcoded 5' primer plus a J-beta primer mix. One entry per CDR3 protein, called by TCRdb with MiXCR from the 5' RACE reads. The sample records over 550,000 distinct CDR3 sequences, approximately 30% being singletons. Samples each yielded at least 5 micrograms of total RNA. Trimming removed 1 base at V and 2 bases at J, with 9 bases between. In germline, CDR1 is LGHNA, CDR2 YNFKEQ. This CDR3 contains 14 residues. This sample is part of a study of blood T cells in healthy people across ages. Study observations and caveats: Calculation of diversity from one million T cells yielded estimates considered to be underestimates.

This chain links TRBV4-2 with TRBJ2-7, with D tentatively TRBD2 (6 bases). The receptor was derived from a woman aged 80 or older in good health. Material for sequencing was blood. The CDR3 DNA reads TGTGCCAGCAGCCAAGGACTAGAGACCTACGAGCAGTACTTC. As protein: CASSQGLETYEQYF.